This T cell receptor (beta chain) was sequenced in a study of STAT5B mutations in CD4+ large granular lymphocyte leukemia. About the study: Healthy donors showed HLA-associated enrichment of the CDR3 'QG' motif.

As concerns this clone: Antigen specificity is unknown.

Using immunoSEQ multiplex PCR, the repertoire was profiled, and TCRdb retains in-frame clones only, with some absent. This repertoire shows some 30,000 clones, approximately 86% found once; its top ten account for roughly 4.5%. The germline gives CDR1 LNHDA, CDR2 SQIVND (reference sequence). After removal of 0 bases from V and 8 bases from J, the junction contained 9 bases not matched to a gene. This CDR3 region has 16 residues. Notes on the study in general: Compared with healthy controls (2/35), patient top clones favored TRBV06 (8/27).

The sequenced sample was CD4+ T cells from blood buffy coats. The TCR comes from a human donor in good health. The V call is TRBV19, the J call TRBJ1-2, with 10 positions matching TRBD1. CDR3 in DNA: TGTGCCAGTAGTATAGATCCTCGTGGGACAGGGGACGGCTACACCTTC. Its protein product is CASSIDPRGTGDGYTF. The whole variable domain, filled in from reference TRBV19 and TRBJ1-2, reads DGGITQSPKYLFRKEGQNVTLSCEQNLNHDAMYWYRQDPGQGLRLIYYSQIVNDFQKGDIAEGYSVSREKKESFPLTVTSAQKNPTAFYLCASSIDPRGTGDGYTFGSGTRLTVV.